The clone carrying this T cell receptor (beta chain) was recorded many times. Its specificity is unknown. A follow-up of 18 months without ophthalmopathy meant that hyperthyroidism was stable. None of the included patients had other autoimmune diseases, uncontrolled infections, pregnancy or lactation, as these led to exclusion. This sample was included in a study of Graves' ophthalmopathy and Graves' hyperthyroidism. Scientists amplified the TCR beta CDR3 regions from RNA transcripts. First-round RT-PCR employed HTBI primers, with a second-round multiplex PCR after it. TCRdb used MiXCR to reprocess the multiplex PCR reads, holding one entry per CDR3 protein. Of roughly 350,000 distinct CDR3 sequences in the sample, roughly 15% were seen once. The CDR3 consists of 13 residues. Between the trimmed V and J ends, which lost 4 bases and 3 bases, there was a span of 9 bases. Looked up from germline, CDR1 is SGHAT and CDR2 is FQNNGV.

General observations from the study: Predictions made by the model for ophthalmopathy progression reached 65% to 71% sensitivity and less than 80% specificity.

The rearrangement uses TRBV11-2 and TRBJ1-1, with D possibly TRBD1 on 6 matching bases. This sequence was found in an adult woman with stable Graves' hyperthyroidism. Material: peripheral blood. The CDR3 protein is CASSSRGDTEAFF. CDR3 coding DNA: TGTGCCAGCAGCTCAAGGGGGGACACTGAAGCTTTCTTT.